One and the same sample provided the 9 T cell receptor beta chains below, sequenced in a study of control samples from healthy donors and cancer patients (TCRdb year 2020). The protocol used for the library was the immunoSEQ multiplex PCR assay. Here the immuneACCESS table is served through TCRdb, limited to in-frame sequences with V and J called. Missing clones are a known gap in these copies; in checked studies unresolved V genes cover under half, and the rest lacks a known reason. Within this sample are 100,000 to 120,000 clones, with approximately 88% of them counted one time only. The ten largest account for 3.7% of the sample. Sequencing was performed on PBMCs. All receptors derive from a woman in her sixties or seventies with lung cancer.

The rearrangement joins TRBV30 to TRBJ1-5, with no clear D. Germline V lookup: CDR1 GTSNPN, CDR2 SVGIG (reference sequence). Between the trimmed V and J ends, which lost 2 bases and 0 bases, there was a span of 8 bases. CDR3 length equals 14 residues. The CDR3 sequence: CAWSSLYSNQPQHF. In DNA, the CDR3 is TGTGCCTGGAGTAGTCTATATAGCAATCAGCCCCAGCATTTT.

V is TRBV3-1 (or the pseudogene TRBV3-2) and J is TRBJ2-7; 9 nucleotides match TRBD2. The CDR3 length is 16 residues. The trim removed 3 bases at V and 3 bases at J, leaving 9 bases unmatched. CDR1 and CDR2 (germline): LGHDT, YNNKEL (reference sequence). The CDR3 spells CASSQGRSGRFYEQYF. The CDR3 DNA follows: TGTGCCAGCAGCCAGGGGCGGAGCGGGAGGTTCTACGAGCAGTACTTC.

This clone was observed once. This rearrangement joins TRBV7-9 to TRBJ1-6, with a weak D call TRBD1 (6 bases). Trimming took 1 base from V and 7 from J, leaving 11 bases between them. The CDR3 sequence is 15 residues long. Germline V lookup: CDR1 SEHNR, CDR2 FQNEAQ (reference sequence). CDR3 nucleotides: TGTGCCAGCAGCTTAGGTGGGGGGGGCAATTCACCCCTCCACTTT. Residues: CASSLGGGGNSPLHF.

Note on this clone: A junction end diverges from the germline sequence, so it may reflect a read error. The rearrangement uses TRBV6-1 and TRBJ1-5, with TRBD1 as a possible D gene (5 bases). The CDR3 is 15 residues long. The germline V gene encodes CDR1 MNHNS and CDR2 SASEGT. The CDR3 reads CASREGAGQNQPQHF. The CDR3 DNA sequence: TGTGCCAGCAGGGAAGGGGCAGGTCAAAATCAGCCCCAGCATTTT.

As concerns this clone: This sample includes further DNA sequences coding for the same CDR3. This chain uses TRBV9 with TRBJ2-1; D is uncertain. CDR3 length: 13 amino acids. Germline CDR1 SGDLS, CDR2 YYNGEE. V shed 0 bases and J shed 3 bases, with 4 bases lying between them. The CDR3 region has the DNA TGTGCCAGCAGCGTAGAGGACTACAATGAGCAGTTCTTC. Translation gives CASSVEDYNEQFF.

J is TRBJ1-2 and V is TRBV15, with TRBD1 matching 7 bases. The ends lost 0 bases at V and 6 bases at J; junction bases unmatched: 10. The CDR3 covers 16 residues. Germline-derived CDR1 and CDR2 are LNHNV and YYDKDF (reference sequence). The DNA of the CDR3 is TGTGCCACCAGCAGAGATTGGACAGGTTTCGGAGATGGCTACACCTTC. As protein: CATSRDWTGFGDGYTF.

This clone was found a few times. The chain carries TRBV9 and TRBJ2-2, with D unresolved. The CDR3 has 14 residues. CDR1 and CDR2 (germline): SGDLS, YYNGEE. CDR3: CASRTATNTGELFF. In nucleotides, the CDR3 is TGTGCGTCGCGGACGGCAACGAACACCGGGGAGCTGTTTTTT. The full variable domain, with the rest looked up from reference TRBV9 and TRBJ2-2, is DSGVTQTPKHLITATGQRVTLRCSPRSGDLSVYWYQQSLDQGLQFLIQYYNGEERAKGNILERFSAQQFPDLHSELNLSSLELGDSALYFCASRTATNTGELFFGEGSRLTVL.

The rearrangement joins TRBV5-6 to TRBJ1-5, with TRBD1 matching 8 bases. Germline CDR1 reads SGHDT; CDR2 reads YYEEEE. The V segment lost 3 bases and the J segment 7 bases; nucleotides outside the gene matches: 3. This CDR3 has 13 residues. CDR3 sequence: CASSSGGEQPQHF. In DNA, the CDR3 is TGTGCCAGCAGCTCAGGGGGCGAACAGCCCCAGCATTTT.

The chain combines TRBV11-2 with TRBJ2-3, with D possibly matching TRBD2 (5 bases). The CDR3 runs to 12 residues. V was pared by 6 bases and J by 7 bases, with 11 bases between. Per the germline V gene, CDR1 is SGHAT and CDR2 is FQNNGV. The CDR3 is CASSAGPNTQYF. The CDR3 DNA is TGTGCCAGCAGTGCGGGTCCGAATACGCAGTATTTT.